This T cell receptor (beta chain) is from a study of blood T cell repertoires in COVID-19. Per the authors' pipeline: Estimated nucleated cell counts came from reference gene primer amplification. Method: immunoSEQ multiplex PCR; TCRdb's copy keeps in-frame clones and lacks some. The V and J calls and clone size come from that table; D and trimming were worked out from the DNA. The data contain about 37,000 clones, roughly 80% of them singletons. The V and J ends lost 5 bases and 5 bases respectively, with 11 bases between them. CDR3 size: 13 residues. Germline CDR1 reads SGHRS; CDR2 reads YFSETQ. This clone has only one observation.

The receptor comes from a woman in her 70s with acute or convalescent COVID-19. The gene calls are TRBV5-1 and TRBJ2-1; TRBD2 is a possible D gene (5 bases). Sequencing used peripheral blood. Written as DNA, the CDR3 is TGCGCCAGCAGAATAGGGAGTAACAATGAGCAGTTCTTC. This sequence encodes CASRIGSNNEQFF.